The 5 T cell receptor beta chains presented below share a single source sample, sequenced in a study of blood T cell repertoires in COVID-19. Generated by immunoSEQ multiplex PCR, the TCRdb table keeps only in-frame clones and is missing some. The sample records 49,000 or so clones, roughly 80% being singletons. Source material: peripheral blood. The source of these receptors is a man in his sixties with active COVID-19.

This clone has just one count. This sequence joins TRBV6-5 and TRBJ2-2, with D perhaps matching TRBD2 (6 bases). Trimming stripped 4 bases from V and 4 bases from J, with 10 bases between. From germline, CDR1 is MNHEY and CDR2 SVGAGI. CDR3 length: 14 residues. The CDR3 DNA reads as TGTGCCAGCAGTTTCACTAGCTTCACCGGGGAGCTGTTTTTT. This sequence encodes CASSFTSFTGELFF.

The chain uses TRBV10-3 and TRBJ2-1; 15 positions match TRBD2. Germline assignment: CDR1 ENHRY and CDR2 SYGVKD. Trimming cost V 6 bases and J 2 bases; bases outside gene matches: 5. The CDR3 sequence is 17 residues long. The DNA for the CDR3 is TGTGCCATCAGCCCGGGACTAGCGGGAGGAACCTACAATGAGCAGTTCTTC. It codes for CAISPGLAGGTYNEQFF.

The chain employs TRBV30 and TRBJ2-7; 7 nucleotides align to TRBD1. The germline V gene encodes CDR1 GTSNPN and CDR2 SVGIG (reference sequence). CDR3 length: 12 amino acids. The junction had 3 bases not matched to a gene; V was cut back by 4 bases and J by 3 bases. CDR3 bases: TGTGCCTGGAAGGGACAGAGCTACGAGCAGTACTTC. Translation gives CAWKGQSYEQYF.

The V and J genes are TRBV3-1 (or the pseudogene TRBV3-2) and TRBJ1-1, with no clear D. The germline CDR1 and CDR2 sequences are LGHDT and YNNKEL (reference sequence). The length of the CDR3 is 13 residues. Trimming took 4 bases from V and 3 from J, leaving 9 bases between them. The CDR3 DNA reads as TGTGCCAGCAGCCCCAATGAGGACACTGAAGCTTTCTTT. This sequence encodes CASSPNEDTEAFF.

The CDR3 region has the DNA TGTGCCACCAGTGACCGAAGCCCGACAGGGACATGCTATGGCTACACCTTC. Its protein product is CATSDRSPTGTCYGYTF. V usage is TRBV24-1 and J usage is TRBJ1-2, with 7 bases that match TRBD1. Trimming cost V 4 bases and J 4 bases; bases outside gene matches: 14. Germline V gene sequence: CDR1 KGHDR, CDR2 SFDVKD. This CDR3 spans 17 amino acids.